Each of the 18 T cell receptor beta chains below was sequenced from the same sample in a study of PD-1 blockade in classical Hodgkin lymphoma. Noted time point: newly diagnosed, previously untreated cHL patient sample. After PBMCs were thawed, their CD8+ T cells were isolated by magnetic negative selection. The method was immunoSEQ multiplex PCR; TCRdb's version includes in-frame clones alone and lacks a portion of them. This sample has approximately 9,000 clones, with 80% to 90% found just once. Input material: CD8+ T cells from blood. The receptors stem from a human donor with classical Hodgkin lymphoma.

This clone occurred a few times. As DNA, the CDR3 is TGCGCCAGCAGCTTGGTGGACCCGGGAGGGGAGACCCAGTACTTC. This encodes CASSLVDPGGETQYF. The gene calls are TRBV5-1 and TRBJ2-5; 8 bases align to TRBD2. The CDR3 is 15 residues long. Germline CDR1 reads SGHRS; CDR2 reads YFSETQ. V lost 0 bases and J lost 5; bases outside the gene matches: 6. Variable domain in full (rest from reference TRBV5-1 and TRBJ2-5): KAGVTQTPRYLIKTRGQQVTLSCSPISGHRSVSWYQQTPGQGLQFLFEYFSETQRNKGNFPGRFSGRQFSNSRSEMNVSTLELGDSALYLCASSLVDPGGETQYFGPGTRLLVL.

The J gene is TRBJ2-1, the V gene TRBV15; maybe TRBD1 (6 bases). The ends were cut back, 2 bases at V and 6 bases at J, with 14 bases in the middle. The germline CDR1 and CDR2 sequences are LNHNV and YYDKDF (reference sequence). This CDR3 has 15 residues. The CDR3 here is CATSRPQGYRNEQFF. CDR3 nucleotide sequence: TGTGCCACCAGCAGACCGCAGGGGTATCGCAATGAGCAGTTCTTC.

The chain has TRBV25-1 and TRBJ2-2, with a possible D match to TRBD1 (6 bases). Trimming stripped 1 base from V and 5 bases from J, with 11 bases between. The CDR3 runs to 15 residues. Per the germline V gene, CDR1 is MGHDK and CDR2 is SYGVNS. CDR3 nucleotides: TGTGCCAGCAGTGAATCGTCAGGGGTAACCGGGGAGCTGTTTTTT. Its translation is CASSESSGVTGELFF.

V gene TRBV4-1 combines with J gene TRBJ2-1, with D maybe TRBD2 (6 bases). Trimming shortened V by 4 bases and J by 4 bases, and 23 bases separated the two germline ends. This CDR3 contains 18 residues. Germline V lookup: CDR1 MGHRA, CDR2 YSYEKL. CDR3 DNA sequence: TGCGCCAGCAGCCTAAGATCAGCCATGGCGGGGTCGTACAATGAGCAGTTCTTC. This encodes CASSLRSAMAGSYNEQFF.

V gene TRBV6-1 combines with J gene TRBJ1-6; weak D call: TRBD1 (5 bases). Germline CDR1 and CDR2: MNHNS and SASEGT. The CDR3 covers 13 residues. V shed 9 bases and J shed 3 bases, with 9 bases lying between them. In nucleotides, the CDR3 is TGTGCCAGTGATGACAGCTATAATTCACCCCTCCACTTT. Its translation: CASDDSYNSPLHF.

This chain links TRBV7-8 with TRBJ1-5, with unresolved D. Germline lookup yields CDR1 SGHVS and CDR2 FQNEAQ. The CDR3 totals 16 residues. Trimming cost V 1 base and J 2 bases, with 12 bases left between them. As DNA, the CDR3 is TGTGCCAGCAGCTTAGTAGTGGCAGAGCGCAATCAGCCCCAGCATTTT. Translation gives CASSLVVAERNQPQHF.

This clone was detected only a few times. V and J are TRBV10-1 and TRBJ1-2; maybe TRBD1 (5 bases). Germline V gives CDR1 WNHNN, CDR2 SYGVQD (reference sequence). With 6 bases removed from V and 2 bases from J, the gap between germline ends came to 19 bases. The CDR3 is 16 residues long. CDR3 sequence: CASRDGYKGLNYGYTF. The CDR3, as DNA: TGCGCCAGCAGGGACGGATACAAGGGGTTAAACTATGGCTACACCTTC.

V gene TRBV2 combines with J gene TRBJ1-1; 7 positions match TRBD1. Germline V gene sequence: CDR1 SNHLY, CDR2 FYNNEI. The CDR3 spans 13 residues. J gave up 0 bases and V 6 bases, and 1 base lay outside the gene matches. The CDR3 region has the DNA TGTGCCAGCAGCGACAGGGTGAACACTGAAGCTTTCTTT. Residues: CASSDRVNTEAFF.

The chain uses TRBV2 and TRBJ2-3; D remains ambiguous. The CDR3 totals 11 residues. CDR1 and CDR2 from the germline V gene are SNHLY and FYNNEI. V dropped 4 bases and J dropped 4 bases, with 3 bases sitting between them. The CDR3 here is CASSGPDTQYF. For the CDR3, the DNA is TGTGCCAGCAGTGGCCCAGATACGCAGTATTTT.

The V gene is TRBV27, the J gene TRBJ2-7; 12 positions agree with TRBD1. Germline CDR1 reads MNHEY; CDR2 reads SMNVEV (reference sequence). The CDR3 totals 14 residues. Trimming took 7 bases from V and 5 from J; bases not matched to a gene: 6. CDR3 residues: CASTPGTGGHEQYF. For the CDR3, the DNA is TGTGCCAGCACACCCGGGACAGGGGGCCACGAGCAGTACTTC.

The V call is TRBV5-6, the J call TRBJ2-7; no firm D call. Looked up from germline, CDR1 is SGHDT and CDR2 is YYEEEE. Trimming cost V 2 bases and J 1 base, with 4 bases left between them. This CDR3 is built from 12 residues. The CDR3 nucleotides read TGTGCCAGCAGCTTCGCTTCCTACGAGCAGTACTTC. This gives the protein CASSFASYEQYF.

The chain has TRBV19 and TRBJ1-5; D is ambiguous. Germline V lookup: CDR1 LNHDA, CDR2 SQIVND (reference sequence). This CDR3 is built from 15 residues. The V end was cut by 7 bases, the J end by 0 bases, with 13 bases between. The CDR3 region has the DNA TGTGCCAGTACCCCCACGCCCGATAGCAATCAGCCCCAGCATTTT. Protein sequence: CASTPTPDSNQPQHF.

J is TRBJ2-5 and V is TRBV27, with D uncertain. Germline CDR1 and CDR2: MNHEY and SMNVEV (reference sequence). V was clipped by 8 bases and J by 4 bases, with 8 bases between them. This CDR3 has 11 residues. Here the CDR3 reads CASSAGETQYF. The CDR3 region has the DNA TGTGCCAGCTCAGCCGGAGAGACCCAGTACTTC.

In its sample, this clone is large (0.1 to 1%). The chain combines TRBV7-6 with TRBJ2-7, with a possible D match to TRBD1 (5 bases). In germline, CDR1 is SGHVS, CDR2 FNYEAQ. The CDR3 totals 11 residues. Between the trimmed V and J ends, which lost 5 bases and 5 bases, there was a span of 7 bases. CDR3 in DNA: TGTGCCAGCAGCGCAGGGAACGAGCAGTACTTC. It yields the protein CASSAGNEQYF.

For the CDR3, the DNA is TGTGCCACCAGCACAGGGGGAATTTGGAACGAGCAGTACTTC. This encodes CATSTGGIWNEQYF. The V call is TRBV15, the J call TRBJ2-7, with 7 nucleotides matching TRBD1. The CDR3 extends over 14 amino acids. CDR1 is LNHNV and CDR2 is YYDKDF in the germline V gene (reference sequence). The J segment lost 5 bases and the V segment lost 4 bases, leaving 8 bases of the junction unmatched. Full variable domain (rest looked up from reference TRBV15 and TRBJ2-7): DAMVIQNPRYQVTQFGKPVTLSCSQTLNHNVMYWYQQKSSQAPKLLFHYYDKDFNNEADTPDNFQSRRPNTSFCFLDIRSPGLGDTAMYLCATSTGGIWNEQYFGPGTRLTVT.

The V and J genes are TRBV12-5 and TRBJ2-1; perhaps D is TRBD1 or TRBD2 (5 bases each). CDR3 length equals 15 residues. The V end was cut by 5 bases, the J end by 3 bases, with 14 bases between. Germline lookup yields CDR1 LGHNT and CDR2 FRNRAP. The CDR3 region is CASGPPGTLYNEQFF. The DNA for the CDR3 is TGTGCTAGTGGTCCCCCCGGGACGCTCTACAATGAGCAGTTCTTC.

In this sample, this clone turned up a few times. The chain combines TRBV4-2 with TRBJ2-5, with TRBD2 matching over 12 bases. The germline V gene has CDR1 LGHNA and CDR2 YNFKEQ. The trim removed 4 bases at V and 5 bases at J, leaving 11 bases unmatched. This CDR3 spans 17 amino acids. CDR3 loop: CASSPRASGGVIETQYF. DNA for the CDR3: TGTGCCAGCAGCCCACGGGCTAGCGGGGGGGTCATCGAGACCCAGTACTTC.

The chain uses TRBV25-1 and TRBJ2-3; D may be TRBD2 (6 bases). Per the germline V gene, CDR1 is MGHDK and CDR2 is SYGVNS. Trimming stripped 2 bases from V and 2 bases from J, with 17 bases between. The CDR3 is made up of 17 amino acids. In nucleotides, the CDR3 is TGTGCCAGCAGTGAACGACCCTTAGGCGGGACCACAGATACGCAGTATTTT. Translated, it gives CASSERPLGGTTDTQYF.